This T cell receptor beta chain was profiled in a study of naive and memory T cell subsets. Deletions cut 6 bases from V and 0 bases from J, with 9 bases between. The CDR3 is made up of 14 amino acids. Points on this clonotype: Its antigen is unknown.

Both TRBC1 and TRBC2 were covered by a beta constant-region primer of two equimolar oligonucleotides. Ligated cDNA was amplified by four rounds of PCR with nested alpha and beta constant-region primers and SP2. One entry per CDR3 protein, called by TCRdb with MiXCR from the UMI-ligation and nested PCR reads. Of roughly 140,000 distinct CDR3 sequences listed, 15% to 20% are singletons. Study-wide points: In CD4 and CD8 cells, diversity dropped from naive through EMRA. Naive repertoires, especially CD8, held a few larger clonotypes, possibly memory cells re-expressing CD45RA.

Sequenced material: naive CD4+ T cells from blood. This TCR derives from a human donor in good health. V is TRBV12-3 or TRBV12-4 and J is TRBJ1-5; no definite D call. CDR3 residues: CASSPSGSNQPQHF. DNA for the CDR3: TGTGCCAGCAGCCCGTCCGGTAGCAATCAGCCCCAGCATTTT.